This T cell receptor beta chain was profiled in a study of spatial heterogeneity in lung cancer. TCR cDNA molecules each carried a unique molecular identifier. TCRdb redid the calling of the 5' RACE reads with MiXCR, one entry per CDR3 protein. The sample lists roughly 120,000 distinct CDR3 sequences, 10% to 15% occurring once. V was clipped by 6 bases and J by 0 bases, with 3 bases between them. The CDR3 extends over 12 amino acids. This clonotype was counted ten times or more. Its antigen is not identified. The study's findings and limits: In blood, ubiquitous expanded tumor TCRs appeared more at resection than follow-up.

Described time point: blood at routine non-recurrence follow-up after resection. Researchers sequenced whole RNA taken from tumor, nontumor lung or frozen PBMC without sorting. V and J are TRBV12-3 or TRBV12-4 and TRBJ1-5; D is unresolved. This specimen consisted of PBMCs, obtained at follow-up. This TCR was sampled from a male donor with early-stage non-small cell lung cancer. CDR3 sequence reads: CASRYSNQPQHF. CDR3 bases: TGTGCCAGCAGATATAGCAATCAGCCCCAGCATTTT.